A selection of T cell receptor beta chains follows, all from one sample in a study of T cell responses to AZD1222 COVID-19 vaccine. Sequencing was performed with immunoSEQ multiplex PCR; in TCRdb, only in-frame clones are kept and a portion is missing. The sample contains under 95,000 clones, approximately 85% of which appear only once. The specimen comprised peripheral blood, sampled 28 days after the second AZD1222 dose. Receptors were obtained from an adult who received the AZD1222 COVID-19 vaccine. CDR3s include the opening cysteine and the closing phenylalanine or tryptophan. D genes are given only for firm matches. Where a row states a size, it is once, few, many or the class of an expanded clone; other rows omit it.

j_gene | d_gene | abundance | v_gene | CDR3nt | CDR3aa
TRBJ2-1 | TRBD2 | - | TRBV6-2/TRBV6-3 | TGTGCCAGCAGTTACCCCACTAGCGGGGGGCTCCTTATCTTAGAGCAGTTCTTC | CASSYPTSGGLLILEQFF
TRBJ2-4 | - | - | TRBV19 | TGTGCCAGTCGGAGAGGGACGGACAAAAACATTCAGTACTTC | CASRRGTDKNIQYF
TRBJ1-6 | - | - | TRBV5-5 | TGTGCCAGCAACCTGGATTTATATAATTCACCCCTCCACTTT | CASNLDLYNSPLHF
TRBJ1-1 | TRBD1 | once | TRBV4-2 | TGTGCCAGCAGCCAGAGCGACAGGGCGGCTGAAGCTTTCTTT | CASSQSDRAAEAFF
TRBJ2-5 | - | - | TRBV15 | TGTGCCACCAGCAGAAGTTTACAACAGTCCATCTTAAAAGAGACCCAGTACTTC | CATSRSLQQSILKETQYF
TRBJ2-7 | TRBD1 | few | TRBV5-1 | TGCGCCAGCAGCACCGGGACAGGGGGCGAGCAGTACTTC | CASSTGTGGEQYF
TRBJ1-1 | - | once | TRBV6-5 | TGTGCCAGCAGTTACTCGAATAGTTACATGAACACTGAAGCTTTCTTT | CASSYSNSYMNTEAFF
TRBJ2-5 | - | - | TRBV27 | TGTGCCAGCAGTCCTATTCCTATCCAAGAGACCCAGTACTTC | CASSPIPIQETQYF
TRBJ2-1 | - | - | TRBV5-4 | TGTGCCAGCAGCTCCGAAGCCGGACAGTCCTACAATGAGCAGTTCTTC | CASSSEAGQSYNEQFF
TRBJ1-1 | TRBD1 | - | TRBV6-2/TRBV6-3 | TGTGCCAGCAGTTACGGGGACAGTTTGGGCACTGAAGCTTTCTTT | CASSYGDSLGTEAFF
TRBJ1-3 | - | - | TRBV11-3 | TGTGCCAGCAGCTTAGGGAGCGTCTCTGGAAACACCATATATTTT | CASSLGSVSGNTIYF
TRBJ1-4 | - | - | TRBV7-9 | TGTGCCACCACCCGAGGGGGTAATGAAAAACTGTTTTTT | CATTRGGNEKLFF
TRBJ2-6 | TRBD2 | once | TRBV25-1 | TGTGCCAGCAGGGGCGGGGGCTCTGGGGCCAACGTCCTGACTTTC | CASRGGGSGANVLTF
TRBJ2-6 | TRBD1 | - | TRBV6-6 | TGTGCCAGCAGCTTAACAGGGGCCCCTGGGGCCAACGTCCTGACTTTC | CASSLTGAPGANVLTF
TRBJ1-5 | TRBD1 | - | TRBV19 | TGTGCCAGTACTAGGTCGGGACAGAGCAATCAGCCCCAGCATTTT | CASTRSGQSNQPQHF
TRBJ1-2 | - | - | TRBV28 | TGTGCCACCCTAATATTGGGTGGCTACACCTTC | CATLILGGYTF
TRBJ2-1 | TRBD1 | once | TRBV27 | TGTGCCAGCAGTTTATGGTTCACAGGGGACAATGAGCAGTTCTTC | CASSLWFTGDNEQFF
TRBJ1-2 | - | - | TRBV28 | TGTGCCAGCAGTTTATTATGGGGGAACTATGGCTACACCTTC | CASSLLWGNYGYTF
TRBJ2-3 | - | - | TRBV28 | TGTGCCAGCAGTTCGACCGTGACCGCAGATACGCAGTATTTT | CASSSTVTADTQYF
TRBJ1-1 | - | few | TRBV5-4 | TGTGCCAGCAGCAAAACATTGGGGGAGAATGAAGCTTTCTTT | CASSKTLGENEAFF
TRBJ2-1 | - | - | TRBV4-2 | TGTGCCAGCAGCCAACTCCTACCCGGGATCGAGCAGTTCTTC | CASSQLLPGIEQFF
TRBJ2-7 | TRBD2 | - | TRBV19 | TGTGCCAGTAGTTGGACTAGCGGGGCCTACGAGCAGTACTTC | CASSWTSGAYEQYF
TRBJ1-5 | TRBD1 | - | TRBV9 | TGTGCCAGCAGCGTAGAGGGGGCAGGTCAGCCCCAGCATTTT | CASSVEGAGQPQHF
TRBJ1-2 | TRBD1 | - | TRBV29-1 | TGCAGCGTTGGACAGGGTAATAGCTACACCTTC | CSVGQGNSYTF
TRBJ1-4 | - | - | TRBV10-3 | TGTGCCATCAGTGATATTGAAGGAACTAATGAAAAACTGTTTTTT | CAISDIEGTNEKLFF
TRBJ1-2 | TRBD1 | - | TRBV6-5 | TGTGCCAGCAACCAGGACAGGGCGAGGGGCTACACCTTC | CASNQDRARGYTF
TRBJ1-5 | - | once | TRBV28 | TGTGCCAGCAGTCGATATCAGCCCCAGCATTTT | CASSRYQPQHF
TRBJ2-3 | - | - | TRBV15 | TGTGCCACCAGCAGAGAGTTTCCGGGGTTCACAGATACGCAGTATTTT | CATSREFPGFTDTQYF
TRBJ2-7 | TRBD2 | few | TRBV9 | TGTGCCAGCAGCGTAGCGGGGGAACTAGCGGGCTCCTACGAGCAGTACTTC | CASSVAGELAGSYEQYF
TRBJ1-1 | - | - | TRBV5-1 | TGCGCCAGCAGCTTAATCCCAGGGGCTGAAGCTTTCTTT | CASSLIPGAEAFF
TRBJ2-7 | TRBD2 | - | TRBV30 | TGTGCCTGGAGCCCCGGACTAGCGGGGGGCCTGGCCTACGAGCAGTACTTC | CAWSPGLAGGLAYEQYF
TRBJ2-1 | TRBD2 | - | TRBV24-1 | TGTGCCACCAGTGGAGCGGGGGGGCCAATCGATGAGCAGTTCTTC | CATSGAGGPIDEQFF
TRBJ2-7 | TRBD1 | - | TRBV13 | TGTGCCAGCAGCTACAGACAGGGTAGCTACGAGCAGTACTTC | CASSYRQGSYEQYF
TRBJ1-3 | - | - | TRBV6-1 | TGTGCCAGCAGTGAAGCGCTTCCAGGGACGGGGAACACCATATATTTT | CASSEALPGTGNTIYF
TRBJ1-4 | - | - | TRBV18 | TGTGCCAGCTCACCGTCAGGGAGTGAAAAACTGTTTTTT | CASSPSGSEKLFF
TRBJ1-1 | TRBD1 | - | TRBV7-9 | TGTGCCAGGGGTCGACGGACAGGGGGCACTGAAGCTTTCTTT | CARGRRTGGTEAFF
TRBJ1-1 | - | - | TRBV4-2 | TGTGCCAGCAGCCAATACCCCGGGGCGAACACTGAAGCTTTCTTT | CASSQYPGANTEAFF
TRBJ1-1 | - | - | TRBV5-6 | TGTGCCAGCAGCTTGGGAGGAAACACTGAAGCTTTCTTT | CASSLGGNTEAFF
TRBJ2-7 | TRBD1 | - | TRBV3-1/TRBV3-2 | TGTGCCAGCAGCCAATACGGGACAGGGGGCTACGAGCAGTACTTC | CASSQYGTGGYEQYF
TRBJ2-1 | - | - | TRBV6-1 | TGTGCCAGCAGTGAATACCTAGTCTCTCCCAATGAGCAGTTCTTC | CASSEYLVSPNEQFF
TRBJ1-2 | - | - | TRBV9 | TGTGCCAGCAGCGTAGCCCCGTCTGATAACTATGGCTACACCTTC | CASSVAPSDNYGYTF
TRBJ1-2 | - | - | TRBV19 | TGTGCCAGTAGTCGGGGACGATCCTATGGCTACACCTTC | CASSRGRSYGYTF
TRBJ2-7 | - | - | TRBV7-9 | TGTGCCAGCAGCTTAGGTCGCAGCTACGAGCAGTACTTC | CASSLGRSYEQYF
TRBJ2-7 | - | - | TRBV4-2 | TGTGCCAGCAGCCAAGCCTACGGGGACGAGCAGTACTTC | CASSQAYGDEQYF
TRBJ1-1 | - | - | TRBV11-1 | TGTGCCAGCAGCTTAGCGAAACCAGGGGTCTCTGAAGCTTTCTTT | CASSLAKPGVSEAFF
TRBJ2-1 | TRBD2 | - | TRBV2 | TGTGCCAGCAGGGCAAGCGGGGGATTCTCCTACAATGAGCAGTTCTTC | CASRASGGFSYNEQFF
TRBJ2-3 | TRBD2 | once | TRBV6-4 | TGTGCCAGCAGTGACTCTAGCGGGGGGTCGGATACGCAGTATTTT | CASSDSSGGSDTQYF
TRBJ1-6 | - | - | TRBV20-1 | TGCAGTGCTAGTATCGCCGCCGATTCACCCCTCCACTTT | CSASIAADSPLHF
TRBJ1-2 | - | - | TRBV6-5 | TGTGCCAGCAGTTACGGCAGAAATTATGGCTACACCTTC | CASSYGRNYGYTF
TRBJ1-2 | TRBD1 | - | TRBV10-1 | TGCGCCAGCAGTGAGTCGTCTTTGGGACAGACCAACTATGGCTACACCTTC | CASSESSLGQTNYGYTF
TRBJ2-5 | - | - | TRBV18 | TGTGCCAGCTCACCACCGAATCGGGGAAACCAAGAGACCCAGTACTTC | CASSPPNRGNQETQYF
TRBJ2-2 | - | once | TRBV9 | TGTGCCAGCAGCGTAGAGTTAGAGTTCCCCACCGGGGAGCTGTTTTTT | CASSVELEFPTGELFF
TRBJ2-7 | - | - | TRBV9 | TGTGCCAGCAGCGTAGATATCGGGGCATACTACGAGCAGTACTTC | CASSVDIGAYYEQYF